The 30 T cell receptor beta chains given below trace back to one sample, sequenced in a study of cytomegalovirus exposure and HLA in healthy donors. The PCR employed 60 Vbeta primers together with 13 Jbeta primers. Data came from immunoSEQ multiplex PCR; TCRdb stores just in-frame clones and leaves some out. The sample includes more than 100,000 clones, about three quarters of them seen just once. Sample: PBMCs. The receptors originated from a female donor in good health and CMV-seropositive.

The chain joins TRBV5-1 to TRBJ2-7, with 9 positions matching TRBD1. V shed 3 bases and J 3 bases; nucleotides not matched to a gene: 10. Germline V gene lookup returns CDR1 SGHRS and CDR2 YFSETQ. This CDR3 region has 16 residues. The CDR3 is CASSSPPRTGDYEQYF. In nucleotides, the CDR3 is TGCGCCAGCAGCTCCCCCCCTCGGACAGGGGACTACGAGCAGTACTTC.

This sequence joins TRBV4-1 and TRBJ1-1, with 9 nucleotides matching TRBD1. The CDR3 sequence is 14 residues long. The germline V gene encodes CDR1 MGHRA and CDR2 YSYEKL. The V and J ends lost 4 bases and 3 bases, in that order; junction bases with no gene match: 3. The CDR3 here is CASSPGQGDTEAFF. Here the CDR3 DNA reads TGCGCCAGCAGCCCGGGACAGGGCGACACTGAAGCTTTCTTT.

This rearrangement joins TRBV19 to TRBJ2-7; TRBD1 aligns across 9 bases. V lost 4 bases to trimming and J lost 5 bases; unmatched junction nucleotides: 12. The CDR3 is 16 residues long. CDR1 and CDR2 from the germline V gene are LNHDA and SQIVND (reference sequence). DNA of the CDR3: TGTGCCAGTAGTAGAACAGGGGGCATTACCCCAGACGAGCAGTACTTC. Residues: CASSRTGGITPDEQYF. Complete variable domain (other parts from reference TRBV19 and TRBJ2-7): DGGITQSPKYLFRKEGQNVTLSCEQNLNHDAMYWYRQDPGQGLRLIYYSQIVNDFQKGDIAEGYSVSREKKESFPLTVTSAQKNPTAFYLCASSRTGGITPDEQYFGPGTRLTVT.

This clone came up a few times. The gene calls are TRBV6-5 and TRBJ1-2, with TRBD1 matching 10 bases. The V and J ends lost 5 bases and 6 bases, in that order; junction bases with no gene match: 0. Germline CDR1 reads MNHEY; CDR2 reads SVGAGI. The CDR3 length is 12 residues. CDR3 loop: CASSGTGDGYTF. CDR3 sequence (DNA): TGTGCCAGCAGTGGGACAGGGGATGGCTACACCTTC.

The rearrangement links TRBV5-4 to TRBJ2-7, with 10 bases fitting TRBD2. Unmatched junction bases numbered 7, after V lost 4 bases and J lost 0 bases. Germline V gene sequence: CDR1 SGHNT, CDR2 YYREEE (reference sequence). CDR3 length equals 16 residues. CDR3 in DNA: TGTGCCAGCAGCCGACGGACTAGCGGCCCCTCCTACGAGCAGTACTTC. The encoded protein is CASSRRTSGPSYEQYF.

As DNA, the CDR3 is TGTGCCAGCAGCCCCCGGGGTAGCGGAAACAATGAGCAGTTCTTC. Translating gives CASSPRGSGNNEQFF. The J gene is TRBJ2-1, the V gene TRBV9, with D possibly being TRBD2 (6 bases). The CDR3 runs 15 residues. Per the germline V gene, CDR1 is SGDLS and CDR2 is YYNGEE. The V end was cut by 4 bases, the J end by 5 bases, with 16 bases between.

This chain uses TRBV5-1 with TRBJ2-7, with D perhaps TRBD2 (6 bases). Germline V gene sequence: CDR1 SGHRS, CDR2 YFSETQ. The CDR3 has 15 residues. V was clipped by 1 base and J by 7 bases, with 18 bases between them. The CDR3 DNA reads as TGCGCCAGCAGCTTGACAGGAACTACGACTAGGGAGCAGTACTTC. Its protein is CASSLTGTTTREQYF. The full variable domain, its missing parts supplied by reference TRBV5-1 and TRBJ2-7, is KAGVTQTPRYLIKTRGQQVTLSCSPISGHRSVSWYQQTPGQGLQFLFEYFSETQRNKGNFPGRFSGRQFSNSRSEMNVSTLELGDSALYLCASSLTGTTTREQYFGPGTRLTVT.

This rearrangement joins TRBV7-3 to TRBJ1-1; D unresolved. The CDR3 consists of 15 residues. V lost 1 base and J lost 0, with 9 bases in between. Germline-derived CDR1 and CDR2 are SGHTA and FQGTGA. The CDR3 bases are TGTGCCAGCAGCTTAAATCCAGGAATGAACACTGAAGCTTTCTTT. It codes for CASSLNPGMNTEAFF.

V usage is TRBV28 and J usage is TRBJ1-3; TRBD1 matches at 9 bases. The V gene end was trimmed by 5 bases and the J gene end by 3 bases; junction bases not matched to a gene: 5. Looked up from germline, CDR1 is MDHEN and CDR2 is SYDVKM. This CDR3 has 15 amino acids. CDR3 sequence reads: CASSEQGADGNTIYF. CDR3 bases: TGTGCCAGCAGTGAACAGGGGGCGGATGGAAACACCATATATTTT. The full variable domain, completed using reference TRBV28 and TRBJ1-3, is DVKVTQSSRYLVKRTGEKVFLECVQDMDHENMFWYRQDPGLGLRLIYFSYDVKMKEKGDIPEGYSVSREKKERFSLILESASTNQTSMYLCASSEQGADGNTIYFGEGSWLTVV.

The CDR3 loop is CASSARDSYNSPLHF. DNA for the CDR3: TGTGCCAGCAGCGCACGGGACAGCTATAATTCACCCCTCCACTTT. This chain links TRBV9 with TRBJ1-6; TRBD1 agrees at 7 bases. Unmatched junction bases numbered 3, after V lost 3 bases and J lost 3 bases. The CDR3 has 15 residues. Germline-derived CDR1 and CDR2 are SGDLS and YYNGEE.

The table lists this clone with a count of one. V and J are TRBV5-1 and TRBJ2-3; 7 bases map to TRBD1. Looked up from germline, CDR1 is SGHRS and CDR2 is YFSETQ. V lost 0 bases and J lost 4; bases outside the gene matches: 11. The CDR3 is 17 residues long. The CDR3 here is CASSLARQGILPDTQYF. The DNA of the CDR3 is TGCGCCAGCAGCTTGGCGCGACAGGGCATCCTTCCAGATACGCAGTATTTT.

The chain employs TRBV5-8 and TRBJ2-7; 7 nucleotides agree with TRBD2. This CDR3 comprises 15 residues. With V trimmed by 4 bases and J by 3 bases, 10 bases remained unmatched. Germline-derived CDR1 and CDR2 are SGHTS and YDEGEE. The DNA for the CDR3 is TGTGCCAGCAGCCGGGGCCCAGCGGGGAACTACGAGCAGTACTTC. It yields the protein CASSRGPAGNYEQYF.

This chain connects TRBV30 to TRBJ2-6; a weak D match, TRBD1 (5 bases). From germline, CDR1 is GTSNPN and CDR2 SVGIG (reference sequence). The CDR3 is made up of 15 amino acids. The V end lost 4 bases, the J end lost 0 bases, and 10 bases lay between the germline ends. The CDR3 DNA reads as TGTGCCTGGAATGAAGGACACTCTGGGGCCAACGTCCTGACTTTC. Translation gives CAWNEGHSGANVLTF.

The CDR3 spells CASSENGRLAAQYF. The CDR3 nucleotides read TGTGCCAGCAGTGAAAATGGACGCCTAGCCGCGCAGTACTTC. The rearrangement links TRBV25-1 to TRBJ2-7; possible D gene TRBD2, 5 bases. V gave up 2 bases and J gave up 9 bases, with 17 bases separating them. The CDR3 is 14 residues long. Germline lookup yields CDR1 MGHDK and CDR2 SYGVNS.

CDR3 protein: CASMRTGGRADTQYF. CDR3 in DNA: TGTGCCAGCATGCGGACAGGGGGCAGGGCAGATACGCAGTATTTT. This chain links TRBV5-4 with TRBJ2-3, with TRBD1 matching 11 bases. Trimming at V came to 6 bases and at J to 4 bases, leaving 7 bases not matched to a gene. In germline, CDR1 is SGHNT, CDR2 YYREEE (reference sequence). The CDR3 is made up of 15 amino acids.

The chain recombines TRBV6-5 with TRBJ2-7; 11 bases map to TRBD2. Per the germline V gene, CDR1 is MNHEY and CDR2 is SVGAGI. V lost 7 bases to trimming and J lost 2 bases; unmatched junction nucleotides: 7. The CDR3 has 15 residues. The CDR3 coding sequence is TGTGCCAGCATGCCTCTAGCGGGAGGAGCCTACGAGCAGTACTTC. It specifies CASMPLAGGAYEQYF.

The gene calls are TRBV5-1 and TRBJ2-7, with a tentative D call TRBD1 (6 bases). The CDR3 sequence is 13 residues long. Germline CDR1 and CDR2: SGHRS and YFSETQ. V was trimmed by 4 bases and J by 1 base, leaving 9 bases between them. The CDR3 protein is CASSDGQSYEQYF. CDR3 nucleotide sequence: TGCGCCAGCAGCGACGGACAGTCCTACGAGCAGTACTTC.

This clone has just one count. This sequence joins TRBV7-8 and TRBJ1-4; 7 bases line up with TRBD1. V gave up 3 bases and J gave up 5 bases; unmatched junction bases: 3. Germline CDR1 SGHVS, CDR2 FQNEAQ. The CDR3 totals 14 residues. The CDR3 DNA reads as TGTGCCAGCAGCTTGGGACAGCCGAATGAAAAACTGTTTTTT. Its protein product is CASSLGQPNEKLFF.

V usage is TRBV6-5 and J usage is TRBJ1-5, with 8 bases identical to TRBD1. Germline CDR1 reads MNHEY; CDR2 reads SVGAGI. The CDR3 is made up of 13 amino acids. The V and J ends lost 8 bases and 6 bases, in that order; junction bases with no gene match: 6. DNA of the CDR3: TGTGCCAGCGGGGAAGACAGGGGTCAGCCCCAGCATTTT. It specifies CASGEDRGQPQHF.

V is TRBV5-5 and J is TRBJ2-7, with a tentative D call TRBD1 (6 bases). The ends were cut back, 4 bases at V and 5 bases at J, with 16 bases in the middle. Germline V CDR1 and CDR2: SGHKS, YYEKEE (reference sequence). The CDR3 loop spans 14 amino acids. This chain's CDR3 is CASSPSTGVHEQYF. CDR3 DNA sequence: TGTGCCAGCAGCCCTTCGACAGGTGTCCACGAGCAGTACTTC.

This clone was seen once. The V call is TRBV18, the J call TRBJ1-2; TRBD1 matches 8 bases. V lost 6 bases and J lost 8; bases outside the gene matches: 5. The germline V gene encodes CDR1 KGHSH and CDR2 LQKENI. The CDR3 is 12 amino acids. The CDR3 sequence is CASSPDREGYTF. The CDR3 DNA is TGTGCCAGCTCCCCGGACAGGGAAGGCTACACCTTC. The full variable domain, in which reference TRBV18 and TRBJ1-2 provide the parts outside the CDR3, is NAGVMQNPRHLVRRRGQEARLRCSPMKGHSHVYWYRQLPEEGLKFMVYLQKENIIDESGMPKERFSAEFPKEGPSILRIQQVVRGDSAAYFCASSPDREGYTFGSGTRLTVV.

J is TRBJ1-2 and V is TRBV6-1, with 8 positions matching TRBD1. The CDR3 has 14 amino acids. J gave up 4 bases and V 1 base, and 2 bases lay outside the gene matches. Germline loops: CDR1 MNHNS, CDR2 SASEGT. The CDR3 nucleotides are TGTGCCAGCAGTGAAGGGACAGGGCCCTATGGCTACACCTTC. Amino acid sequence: CASSEGTGPYGYTF.

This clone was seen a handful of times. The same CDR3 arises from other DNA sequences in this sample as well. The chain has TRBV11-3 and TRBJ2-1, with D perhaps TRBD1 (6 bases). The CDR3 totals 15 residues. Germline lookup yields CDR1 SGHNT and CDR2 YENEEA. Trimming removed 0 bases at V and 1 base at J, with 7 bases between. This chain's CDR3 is CASSLDGTSYNEQFF. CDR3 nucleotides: TGTGCCAGCAGCTTAGATGGGACATCCTACAATGAGCAGTTCTTC.

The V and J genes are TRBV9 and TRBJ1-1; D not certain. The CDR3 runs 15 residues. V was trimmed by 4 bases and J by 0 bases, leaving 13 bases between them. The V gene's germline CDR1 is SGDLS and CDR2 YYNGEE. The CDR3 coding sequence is TGTGCCAGCAGCCCAGAGAGAGGGCTGAACACTGAAGCTTTCTTT. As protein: CASSPERGLNTEAFF.

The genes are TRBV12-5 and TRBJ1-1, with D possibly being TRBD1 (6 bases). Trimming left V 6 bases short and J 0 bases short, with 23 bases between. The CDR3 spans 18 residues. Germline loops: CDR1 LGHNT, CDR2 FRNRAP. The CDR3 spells CASGARQVTTTMNTEAFF. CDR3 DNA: TGTGCTAGTGGGGCCAGACAGGTCACAACTACCATGAACACTGAAGCTTTCTTT.

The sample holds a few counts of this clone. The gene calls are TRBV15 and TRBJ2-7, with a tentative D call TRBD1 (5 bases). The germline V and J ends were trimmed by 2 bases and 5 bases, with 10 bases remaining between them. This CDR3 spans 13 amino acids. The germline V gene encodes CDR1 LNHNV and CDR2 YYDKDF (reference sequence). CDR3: CATSRPDSHEQYF. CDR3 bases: TGTGCCACCAGCAGACCCGACAGCCACGAGCAGTACTTC.

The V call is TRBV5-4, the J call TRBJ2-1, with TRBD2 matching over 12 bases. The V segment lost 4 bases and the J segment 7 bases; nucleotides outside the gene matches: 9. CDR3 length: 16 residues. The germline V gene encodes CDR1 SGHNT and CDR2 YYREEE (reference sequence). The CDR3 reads CASSPRVTSGRNEQFF. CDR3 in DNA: TGTGCCAGCAGCCCGCGGGTCACTAGCGGGAGGAATGAGCAGTTCTTC.

CDR3 in amino acids: CAISESPSGESLDTQYF. CDR3 nucleotide sequence: TGTGCCATCAGTGAGTCGCCTAGCGGGGAGTCTTTAGATACGCAGTATTTT. This chain uses TRBV10-3 with TRBJ2-3; 9 nucleotides align to TRBD2. The V and J ends lost 0 bases and 5 bases, in that order; junction bases with no gene match: 9. Germline values: CDR1 ENHRY, CDR2 SYGVKD. This CDR3 is built from 17 residues.

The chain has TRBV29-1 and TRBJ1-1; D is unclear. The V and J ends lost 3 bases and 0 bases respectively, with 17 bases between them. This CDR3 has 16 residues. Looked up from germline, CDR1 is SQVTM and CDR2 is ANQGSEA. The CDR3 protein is CSVESPGSSLNTEAFF. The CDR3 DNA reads TGCAGCGTTGAGTCTCCAGGTTCTTCATTGAACACTGAAGCTTTCTTT.

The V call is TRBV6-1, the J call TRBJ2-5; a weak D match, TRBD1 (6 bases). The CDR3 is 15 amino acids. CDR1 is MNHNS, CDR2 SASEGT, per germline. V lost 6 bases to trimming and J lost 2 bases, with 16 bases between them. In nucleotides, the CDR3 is TGTGCCAGCAGATCACAGGGTGCAATACAAGAGACCCAGTACTTC. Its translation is CASRSQGAIQETQYF.